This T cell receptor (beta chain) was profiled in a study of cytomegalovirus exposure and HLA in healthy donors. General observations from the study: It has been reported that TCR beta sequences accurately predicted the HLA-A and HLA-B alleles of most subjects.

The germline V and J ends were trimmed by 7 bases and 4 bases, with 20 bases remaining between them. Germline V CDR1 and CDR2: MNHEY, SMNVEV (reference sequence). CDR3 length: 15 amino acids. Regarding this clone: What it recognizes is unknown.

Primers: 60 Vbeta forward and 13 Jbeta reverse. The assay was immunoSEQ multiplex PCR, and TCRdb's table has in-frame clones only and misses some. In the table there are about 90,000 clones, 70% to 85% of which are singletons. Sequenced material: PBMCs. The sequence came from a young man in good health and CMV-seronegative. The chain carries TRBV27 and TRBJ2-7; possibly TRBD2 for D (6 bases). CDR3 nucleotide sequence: TGTGCCAGCACCCCGGGACTGACACCAGTTTACGAGCAGTACTTC. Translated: CASTPGLTPVYEQYF.